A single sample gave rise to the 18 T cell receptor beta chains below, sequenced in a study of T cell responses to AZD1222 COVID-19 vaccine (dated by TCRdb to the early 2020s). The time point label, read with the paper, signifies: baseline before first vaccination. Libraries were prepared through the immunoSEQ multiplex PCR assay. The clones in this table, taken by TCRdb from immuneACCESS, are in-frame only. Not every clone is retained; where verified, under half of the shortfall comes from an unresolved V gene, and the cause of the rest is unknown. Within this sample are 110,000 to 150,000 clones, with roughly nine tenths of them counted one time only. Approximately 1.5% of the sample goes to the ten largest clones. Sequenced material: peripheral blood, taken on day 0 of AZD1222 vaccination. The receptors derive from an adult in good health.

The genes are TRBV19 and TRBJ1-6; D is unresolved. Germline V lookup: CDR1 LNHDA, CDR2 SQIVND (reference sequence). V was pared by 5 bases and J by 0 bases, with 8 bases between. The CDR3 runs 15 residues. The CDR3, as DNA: TGTGCCAGTAGTGTCACCAGCTCCTATAATTCACCCCTCCACTTT. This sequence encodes CASSVTSSYNSPLHF.

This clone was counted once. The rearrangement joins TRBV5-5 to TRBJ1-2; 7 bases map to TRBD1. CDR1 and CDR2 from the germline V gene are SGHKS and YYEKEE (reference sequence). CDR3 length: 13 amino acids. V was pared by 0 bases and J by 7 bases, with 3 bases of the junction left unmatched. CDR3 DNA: TGTGCCAGCAGCTTGGAGGCAGGGGGTGGCTACACCTTC. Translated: CASSLEAGGGYTF. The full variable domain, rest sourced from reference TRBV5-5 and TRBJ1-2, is DAGVTQSPTHLIKTRGQQVTLRCSPISGHKSVSWYQQVLGQGPQFIFQYYEKEERGRGNFPDRFSARQFPNYSSELNVNALLLGDSALYLCASSLEAGGGYTFGSGTRLTVV.

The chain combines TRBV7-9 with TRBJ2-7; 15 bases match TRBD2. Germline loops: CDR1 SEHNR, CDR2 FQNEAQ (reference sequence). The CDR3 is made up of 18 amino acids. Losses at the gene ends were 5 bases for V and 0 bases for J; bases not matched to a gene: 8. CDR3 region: CASSPGLAGGASSYEQYF. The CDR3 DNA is TGTGCCAGCAGCCCCGGACTAGCGGGGGGGGCGAGCTCCTACGAGCAGTACTTC. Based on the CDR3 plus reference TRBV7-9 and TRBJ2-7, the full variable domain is DTGVSQNPRHKITKRGQNVTFRCDPISEHNRLYWYRQTLGQGPEFLTYFQNEAQLEKSRLLSDRFSAERPKGSFSTLEIQRTEQGDSAMYLCASSPGLAGGASSYEQYFGPGTRLTVT.

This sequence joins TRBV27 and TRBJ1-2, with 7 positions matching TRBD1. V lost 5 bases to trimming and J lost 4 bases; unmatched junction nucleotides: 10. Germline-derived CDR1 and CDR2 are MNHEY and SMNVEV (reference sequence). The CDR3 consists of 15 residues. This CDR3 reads CASSTRQGLGYGYTF. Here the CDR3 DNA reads TGTGCCAGCAGTACCCGACAGGGCCTGGGCTATGGCTACACCTTC.

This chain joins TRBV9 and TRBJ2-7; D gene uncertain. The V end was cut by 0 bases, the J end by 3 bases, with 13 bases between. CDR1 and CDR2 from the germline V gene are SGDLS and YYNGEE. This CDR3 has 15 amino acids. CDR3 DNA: TGTGCCAGCAGCGTAGCGGCGACGAATTTCTACGAGCAGTACTTC. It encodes CASSVAATNFYEQYF.

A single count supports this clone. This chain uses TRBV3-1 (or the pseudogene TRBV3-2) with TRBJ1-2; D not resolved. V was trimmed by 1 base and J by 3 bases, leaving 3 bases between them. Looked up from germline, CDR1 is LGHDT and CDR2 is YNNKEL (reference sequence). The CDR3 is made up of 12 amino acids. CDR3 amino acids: CASSQVHYGYTF. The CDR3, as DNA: TGTGCCAGCAGCCAAGTTCACTATGGCTACACCTTC.

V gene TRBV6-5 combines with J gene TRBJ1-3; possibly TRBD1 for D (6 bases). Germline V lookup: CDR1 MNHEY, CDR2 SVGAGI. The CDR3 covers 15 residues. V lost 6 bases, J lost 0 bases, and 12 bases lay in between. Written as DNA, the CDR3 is TGTGCCAGCAGCTTCCGGGACAACTCTGGAAACACCATATATTTT. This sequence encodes CASSFRDNSGNTIYF.

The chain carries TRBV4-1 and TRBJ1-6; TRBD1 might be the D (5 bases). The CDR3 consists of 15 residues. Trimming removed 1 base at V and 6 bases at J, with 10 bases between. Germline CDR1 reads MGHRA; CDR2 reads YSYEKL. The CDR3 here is CASSQGAGFNSPLHF. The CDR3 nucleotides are TGCGCCAGCAGCCAAGGGGCAGGGTTTAATTCACCCCTCCACTTT.

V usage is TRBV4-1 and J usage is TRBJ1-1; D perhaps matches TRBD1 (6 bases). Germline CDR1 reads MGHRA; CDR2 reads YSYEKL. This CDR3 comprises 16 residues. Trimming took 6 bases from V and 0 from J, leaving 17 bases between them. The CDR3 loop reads CASSRGGLVMNTEAFF. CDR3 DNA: TGCGCCAGCAGTCGAGGGGGGCTAGTAATGAACACTGAAGCTTTCTTT.

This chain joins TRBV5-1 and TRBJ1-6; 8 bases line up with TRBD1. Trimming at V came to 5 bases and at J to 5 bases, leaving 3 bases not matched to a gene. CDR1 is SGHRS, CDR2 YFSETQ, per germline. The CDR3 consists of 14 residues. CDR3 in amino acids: CASRMTGDNSPLHF. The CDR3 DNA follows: TGCGCCAGCAGGATGACAGGGGATAATTCACCCCTCCACTTT.

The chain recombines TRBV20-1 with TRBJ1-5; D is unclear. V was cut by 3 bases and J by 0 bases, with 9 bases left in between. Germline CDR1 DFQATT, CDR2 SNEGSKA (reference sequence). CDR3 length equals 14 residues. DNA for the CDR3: TGCAGTGCTAGTGGGCAGGTTAGCAATCAGCCCCAGCATTTT. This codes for CSASGQVSNQPQHF.

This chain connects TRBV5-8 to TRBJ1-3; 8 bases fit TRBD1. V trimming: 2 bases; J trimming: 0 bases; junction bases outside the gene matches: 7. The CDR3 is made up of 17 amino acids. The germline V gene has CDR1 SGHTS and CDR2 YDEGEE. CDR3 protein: CASSFGTGTLSGNTIYF. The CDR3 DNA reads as TGTGCCAGCAGCTTCGGGACAGGTACCCTCTCTGGAAACACCATATATTTT.

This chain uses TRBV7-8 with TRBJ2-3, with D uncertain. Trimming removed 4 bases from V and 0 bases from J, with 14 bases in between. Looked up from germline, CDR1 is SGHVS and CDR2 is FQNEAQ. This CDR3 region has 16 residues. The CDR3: CASSSAGGPSTDTQYF. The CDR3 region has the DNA TGTGCCAGCAGCTCGGCTGGCGGTCCTAGCACAGATACGCAGTATTTT.

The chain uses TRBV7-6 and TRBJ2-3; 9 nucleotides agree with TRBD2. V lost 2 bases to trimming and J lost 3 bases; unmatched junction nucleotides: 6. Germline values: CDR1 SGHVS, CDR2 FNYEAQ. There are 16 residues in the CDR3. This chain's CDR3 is CASSLCVSGSTDTQYF. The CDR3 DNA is TGTGCCAGCAGCTTATGTGTTAGCGGGAGTACAGATACGCAGTATTTT.

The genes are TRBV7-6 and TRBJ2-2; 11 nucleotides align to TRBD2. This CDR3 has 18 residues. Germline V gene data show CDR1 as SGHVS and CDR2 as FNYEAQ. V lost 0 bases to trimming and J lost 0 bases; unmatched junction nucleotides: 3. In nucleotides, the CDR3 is TGTGCCAGCAGCTTAGCAGCTAGCGGGAGGTCGAACACCGGGGAGCTGTTTTTT. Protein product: CASSLAASGRSNTGELFF.

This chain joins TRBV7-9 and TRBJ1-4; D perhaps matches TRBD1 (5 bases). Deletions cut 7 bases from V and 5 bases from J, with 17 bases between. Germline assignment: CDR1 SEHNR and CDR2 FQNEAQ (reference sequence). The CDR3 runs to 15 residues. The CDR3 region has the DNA TGTGCCAGCACGGTCCGGGACTCTCAGAATGAAAAACTGTTTTTT. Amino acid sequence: CASTVRDSQNEKLFF.

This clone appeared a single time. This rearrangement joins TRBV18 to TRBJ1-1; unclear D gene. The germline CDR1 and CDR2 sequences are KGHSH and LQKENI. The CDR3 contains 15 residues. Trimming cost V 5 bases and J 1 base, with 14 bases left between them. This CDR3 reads CASSLWATQNTEAFF. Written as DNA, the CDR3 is TGTGCCAGCTCATTATGGGCTACACAGAACACTGAAGCTTTCTTT.

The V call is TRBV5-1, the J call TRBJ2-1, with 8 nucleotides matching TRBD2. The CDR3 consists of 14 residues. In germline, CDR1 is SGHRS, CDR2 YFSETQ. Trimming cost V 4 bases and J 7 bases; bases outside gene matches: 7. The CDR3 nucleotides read TGCGCCAGCAGCCGGGGTAGCGGGGCGAATGAGCAGTTCTTC. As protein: CASSRGSGANEQFF.